The clone carrying this T cell receptor beta chain was counted ten times or more. Its cognate antigen is unknown. The data derive from a study of regulatory T cells in long-lasting Graves disease. The V end lost 0 bases, the J end lost 7 bases, and 10 bases lay between the germline ends. Germline CDR1 and CDR2: SEHNR and FQNEAQ (reference sequence). This CDR3 is built from 14 residues. Time point: newly diagnosed GD, antithyroid drugs for less than 3 months. PBMC RNA served as the TCR library source. Arm-PCR with iRepertoire HTBI primers amplified the CDR3 regions for these TCR beta libraries. Authors' methods: The identification of roughly 62 TRBV and 14 to 15 TRBJ segments was made across samples. TCRdb reprocessed the multiplex PCR reads with MiXCR, giving one entry per CDR3 protein. The V and J calls follow TCRdb's processing rather than the paper's. The data hold some 220,000 distinct CDR3 sequences, with less than 20% observed a single time.

General study results and limits: Persistent patients shared more public clonotypes (over 2,500) than new patients (roughly 970).

This same sample was also part of a study on T cells in Graves' hyperthyroidism and ophthalmopathy. That investigation notes: Orbital computed tomography, thyroid ultrasound, serum thyroxine and TRAb, and clinical symptoms together informed the diagnoses. Within blood appeared most thyroid clonotypes that had expanded above 0.001.

The rearrangement uses TRBV7-9 and TRBJ2-1; tentative D call: TRBD2 (5 bases). This receptor was taken from a woman in her 30s with Graves disease. The sample consisted of peripheral blood mononuclear cells (PBMCs), taken at new diagnosis, from a patient treated with antithyroid drugs. The CDR3 DNA sequence: TGTGCCAGCAGCTTAGCGGGGTCGGGGAATGAGCAGTTCTTC. Encoded protein: CASSLAGSGNEQFF.